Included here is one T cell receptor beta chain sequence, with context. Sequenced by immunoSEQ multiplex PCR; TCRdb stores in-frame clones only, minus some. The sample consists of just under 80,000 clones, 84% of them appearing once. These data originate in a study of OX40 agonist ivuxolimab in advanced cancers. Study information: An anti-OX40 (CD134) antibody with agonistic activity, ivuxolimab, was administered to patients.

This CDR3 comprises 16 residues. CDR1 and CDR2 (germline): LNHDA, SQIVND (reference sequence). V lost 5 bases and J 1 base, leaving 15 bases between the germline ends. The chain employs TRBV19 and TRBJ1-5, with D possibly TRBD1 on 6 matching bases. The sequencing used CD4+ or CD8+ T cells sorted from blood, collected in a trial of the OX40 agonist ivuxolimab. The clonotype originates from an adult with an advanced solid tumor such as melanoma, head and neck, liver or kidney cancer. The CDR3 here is CASSGGQILSNQPQHF. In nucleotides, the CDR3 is TGTGCCAGTAGTGGTGGACAGATCCTAAGCAATCAGCCCCAGCATTTT.